Sequencing of this T cell receptor (beta chain) was carried out in a study of blood T cell repertoires in COVID-19. Study at large: The United States, Italy and Spain supplied acute and convalescent COVID-19 samples. T cells, B-cell-depleted T cells, or PBMCs supplied cDNA or gDNA.

How the authors handled the data: Reference gene primer amplification yielded estimated nucleated cell counts. Repertoires were generated with immunoSEQ multiplex PCR, while TCRdb's copy carries only in-frame clones and drops some. V, J and clone size reflect that table, while D and trimming were determined from the DNA. The table has some 150,000 clones, around 81% seen once. V lost 6 bases and J lost 0, with 8 bases in between. The CDR3 is made up of 12 amino acids. Germline CDR1 reads SQVTM; CDR2 reads ANQGSEA. The chain carries TRBV29-1 and TRBJ2-5, with D perhaps TRBD1 (5 bases). This TCR derives from a woman in her 40s with active or convalescent COVID-19. Specimen: peripheral blood. CDR3 in DNA: TGCAGCGTCAGACAGTACCAAGAGACCCAGTACTTC. Residues: CSVRQYQETQYF.